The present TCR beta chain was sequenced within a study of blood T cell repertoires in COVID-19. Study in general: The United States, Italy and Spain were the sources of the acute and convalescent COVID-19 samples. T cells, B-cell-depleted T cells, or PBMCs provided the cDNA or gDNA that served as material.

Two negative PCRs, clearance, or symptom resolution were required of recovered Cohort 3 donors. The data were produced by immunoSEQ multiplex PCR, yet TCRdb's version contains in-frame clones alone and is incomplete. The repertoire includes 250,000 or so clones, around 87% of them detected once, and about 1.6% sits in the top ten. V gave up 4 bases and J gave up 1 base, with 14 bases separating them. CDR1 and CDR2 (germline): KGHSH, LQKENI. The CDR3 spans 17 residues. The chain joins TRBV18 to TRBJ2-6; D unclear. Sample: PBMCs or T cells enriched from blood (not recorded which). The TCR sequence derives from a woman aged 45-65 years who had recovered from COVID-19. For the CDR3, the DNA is TGTGCCAGCTCACACGCATCCAGGATGTCTGGGGCCAACGTCCTGACTTTC. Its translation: CASSHASRMSGANVLTF.